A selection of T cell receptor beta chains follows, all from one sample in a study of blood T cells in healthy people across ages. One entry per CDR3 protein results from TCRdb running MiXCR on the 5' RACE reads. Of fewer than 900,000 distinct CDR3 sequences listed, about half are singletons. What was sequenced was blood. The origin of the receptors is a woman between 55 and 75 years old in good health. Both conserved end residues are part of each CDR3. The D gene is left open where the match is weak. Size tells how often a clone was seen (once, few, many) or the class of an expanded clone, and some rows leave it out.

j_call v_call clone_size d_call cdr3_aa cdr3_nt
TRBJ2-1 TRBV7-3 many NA CASSSGTYNEQFF TGTGCCAGCAGCTCCGGGACCTACAATGAGCAGTTCTTC
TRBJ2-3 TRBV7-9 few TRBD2 CASSLVLAVHYHTDTQYF TGTGCCAGCAGCTTAGTACTAGCGGTACATTACCACACAGATACGCAGTATTTT
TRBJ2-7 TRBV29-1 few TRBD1 CSVVKGGIYEQYF TGCAGCGTTGTTAAAGGGGGCATATACGAGCAGTACTTC
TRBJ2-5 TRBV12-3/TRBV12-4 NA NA CASSLALGSSVAQYF TGTGCCAGCAGTTTAGCGCTAGGTTCCTCGGTGGCCCAGTACTTC
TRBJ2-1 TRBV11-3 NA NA CASSVDLDSPPFF TGTGCCAGCAGCGTAGATCTCGACTCTCCCCCGTTCTTC
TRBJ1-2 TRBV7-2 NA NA CASTGGQGDYGYTF TGTGCCAGCACTGGGGGCCAGGGTGACTATGGCTACACCTTC
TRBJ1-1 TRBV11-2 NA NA CASSLGEGPWDTEAFF TGTGCCAGCAGCTTAGGCGAGGGGCCTTGGGACACTGAAGCTTTCTTT
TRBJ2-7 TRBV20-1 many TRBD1 CSVPSGTVSYEQYF TGCAGTGTCCCGTCCGGGACAGTCTCCTACGAGCAGTACTTC
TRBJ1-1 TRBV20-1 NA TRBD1 CSAPWTGDTEAFF TGCAGTGCTCCCTGGACAGGGGACACTGAAGCTTTCTTT
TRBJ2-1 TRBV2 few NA CASSVTQAGDNEQFF TGTGCCAGCAGTGTGACACAGGCCGGAGACAATGAGCAGTTCTTC
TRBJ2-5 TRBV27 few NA CASSLETGVRETQYF TGTGCCAGCAGTTTAGAGACCGGGGTCAGAGAGACCCAGTACTTC
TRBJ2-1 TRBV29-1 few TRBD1 CSIFSLGQGHNEQFF TGCAGCATCTTCTCCCTTGGACAGGGACACAATGAGCAGTTCTTC
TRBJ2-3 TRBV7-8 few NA CASSLDWSTDTQYF TGTGCCAGCAGCTTAGACTGGTCCACAGATACGCAGTATTTT
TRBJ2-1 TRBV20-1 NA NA CSAPGVEDNEQFF TGCAGTGCCCCGGGGGTGGAGGACAATGAGCAGTTCTTC
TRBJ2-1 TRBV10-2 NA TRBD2 CASSVSGWYNEQFF TGCGCCAGCAGTGTTAGCGGGTGGTACAATGAGCAGTTCTTC
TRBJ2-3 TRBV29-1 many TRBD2 CSVETSGTDTQYF TGCAGCGTTGAGACTAGCGGAACAGATACGCAGTATTTT
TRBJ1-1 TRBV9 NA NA CASSVVGGANTEAFF TGTGCCAGCAGCGTAGTGGGGGGGGCAAACACTGAAGCTTTCTTT
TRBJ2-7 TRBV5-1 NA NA CASSLNDGTTRNEQYF TGCGCCAGCAGCTTGAACGACGGGACCACCCGCAACGAGCAGTACTTC
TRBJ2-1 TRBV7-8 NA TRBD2 CASSPSPLAGEGNEQFF TGTGCCAGCAGCCCGAGCCCGCTAGCGGGAGAGGGTAATGAGCAGTTCTTC
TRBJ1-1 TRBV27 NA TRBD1 CATRQDRGGGTEAFF TGTGCCACAAGGCAGGACAGGGGAGGGGGGACTGAAGCTTTCTTT
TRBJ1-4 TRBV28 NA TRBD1 CASSPYRQGTNEKLFF TGTGCCAGCAGTCCTTACCGACAGGGTACTAATGAAAAACTGTTTTTT
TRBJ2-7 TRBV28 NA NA CASSQQGNCEQYF TGTGCCAGCAGCCAGCAGGGGAACTGCGAGCAGTACTTC
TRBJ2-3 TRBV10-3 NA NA CAIRDIARTSTDTQYF TGTGCCATCCGTGATATAGCGAGAACTAGCACAGATACGCAGTATTTT
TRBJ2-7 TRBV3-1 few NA CASSQAGTGSGEQYF TGTGCCAGCAGCCAAGCTGGTACAGGGTCGGGCGAGCAGTACTTC
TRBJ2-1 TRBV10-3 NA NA CAISESVTWGFNEQFF TGTGCCATCAGTGAGTCAGTCACCTGGGGCTTCAATGAGCAGTTCTTC
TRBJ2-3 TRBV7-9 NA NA CASRITGVSTDTQYF TGTGCCAGCAGAATAACGGGAGTAAGCACAGATACGCAGTATTTT
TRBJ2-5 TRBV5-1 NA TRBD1 CASSATGAPETQYF TGCGCCAGCAGCGCCACAGGGGCCCCAGAGACCCAGTACTTC
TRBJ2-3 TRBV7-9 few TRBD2 CASSQGSGRISDTQYF TGTGCCAGCAGCCAGGGTAGCGGGAGGATCTCAGATACGCAGTATTTT
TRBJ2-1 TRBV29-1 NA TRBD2 CSVGGSSGIYNEQFF TGCAGCGTTGGGGGAAGTAGCGGGATCTACAATGAGCAGTTCTTC
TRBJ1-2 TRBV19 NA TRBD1 CASRRQGSNYGYTF TGTGCCAGTAGACGACAGGGGTCTAACTATGGCTACACCTTC
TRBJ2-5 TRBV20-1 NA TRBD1 CSAKKGDSQETQYF TGCAGTGCAAAGAAGGGGGACAGCCAAGAGACCCAGTACTTC
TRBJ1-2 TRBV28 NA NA CASTLSGDGGYTF TGTGCCAGCACCCTGAGCGGGGATGGGGGCTACACCTTC
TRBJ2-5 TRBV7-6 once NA CASSLIPGPVQETQYF TGTGCCAGCAGCTTGATTCCGGGCCCAGTCCAAGAGACCCAGTACTTC
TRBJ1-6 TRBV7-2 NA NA CASRRTGTDSPLHF TGTGCCAGCAGACGAACAGGGACGGATTCACCCCTCCACTTT
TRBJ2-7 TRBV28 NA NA CASRTGWSEQYF TGTGCCAGCAGAACCGGGTGGAGCGAGCAGTACTTC
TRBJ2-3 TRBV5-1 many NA CASSLNTDTQYF TGTGCCAGCAGCTTAAACACAGATACGCAGTATTTT
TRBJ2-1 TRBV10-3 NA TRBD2 CAIRTSGSWGEQFF TGTGCCATCAGGACTAGCGGGAGCTGGGGTGAGCAGTTCTTC
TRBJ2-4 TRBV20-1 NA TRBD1 CSAGDRGVAGTKNIQYF TGCAGTGCTGGTGACAGGGGGGTTGCTGGTACCAAAAACATTCAGTACTTC
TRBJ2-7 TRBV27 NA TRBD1 CASLGTGVGDEQYF TGTGCCAGCTTGGGGACAGGGGTTGGAGATGAGCAGTACTTC
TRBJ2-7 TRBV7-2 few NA CASSLGAVTYEQYF TGTGCCAGCAGCTTGGGTGCGGTGACCTACGAGCAGTACTTC
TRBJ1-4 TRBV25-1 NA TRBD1 CASSKIGTGREKLFF TGTGCCAGCAGCAAAATCGGGACAGGGAGGGAAAAACTGTTTTTT
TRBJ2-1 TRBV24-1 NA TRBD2 CATSDGTTDQFF TGTGCCACCAGTGATGGGACTACCGACCAGTTCTTC
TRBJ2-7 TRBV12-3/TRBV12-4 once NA CARSLTTYEQYF TGTGCCAGGAGTTTAACTACCTACGAGCAGTACTTC
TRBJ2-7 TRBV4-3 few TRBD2 CASSPVWGRVYEQYF TGCGCCAGCAGCCCTGTTTGGGGGAGGGTCTACGAGCAGTACTTC
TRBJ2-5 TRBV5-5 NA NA CASSFASKETQYF TGTGCCAGCAGCTTTGCCTCAAAGGAGACCCAGTACTTC
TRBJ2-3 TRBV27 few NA CASSGVGTTELGTDTQYF TGTGCCAGCAGTGGCGTCGGAACCACCGAATTAGGCACAGATACGCAGTATTTT
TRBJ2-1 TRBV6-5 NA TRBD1 CASSYTWTGGYNEQFF TGTGCCAGCAGTTACACCTGGACAGGGGGCTACAATGAGCAGTTCTTC
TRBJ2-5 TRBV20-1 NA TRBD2 CSVQSPGLAGSTAYNEQYF TGCAGTGTCCAGTCCCCGGGACTAGCGGGAAGTACCGCTTACAATGAGCAGTACTTC
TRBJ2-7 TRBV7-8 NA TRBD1 CASSWGGQGNEQYF TGTGCCAGCAGCTGGGGGGGACAGGGAAACGAGCAGTACTTC
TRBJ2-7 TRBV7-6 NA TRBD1 CASSRPRQGKNEQYF TGTGCCAGCAGCCGGCCTAGACAGGGGAAGAACGAGCAGTACTTC
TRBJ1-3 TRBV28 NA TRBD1 CASSPGTGVSGNTIYF TGTGCCAGCAGTCCGGGGACAGGTGTCTCTGGAAACACCATATATTTT
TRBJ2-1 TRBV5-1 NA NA CASSLAASREQFF TGCGCCAGCAGCTTGGCGGCTAGCAGGGAGCAGTTCTTC
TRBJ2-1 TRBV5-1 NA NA CASANEGGVYNEQFF TGCGCCAGCGCTAACGAGGGGGGGGTCTACAATGAGCAGTTCTTC
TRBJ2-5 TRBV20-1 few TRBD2 CSAKVSGRGTSATQYF TGCAGTGCTAAGGTTTCAGGTCGGGGGACTAGCGCGACCCAGTACTTC
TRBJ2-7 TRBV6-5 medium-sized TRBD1 CASSPRDSYEQYF TGTGCCAGCAGCCCCCGGGACAGCTACGAGCAGTACTTC
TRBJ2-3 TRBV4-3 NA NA CASSQGGQLTQYF TGCGCCAGCAGCCAGGGGGGACAGCTTACGCAGTATTTT
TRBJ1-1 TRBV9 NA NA CASSIRPDPNTEAFF TGTGCCAGCAGCATACGACCGGATCCGAACACTGAAGCTTTCTTT
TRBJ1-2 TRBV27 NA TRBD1 CASSPRTGLPYGYTF TGTGCCAGCAGTCCCCGGACAGGGCTTCCCTATGGCTACACCTTC